The sample holds many counts of the clone carrying this T cell receptor beta chain. Self-reported history from a screening survey and questionnaire set each donor's cohort. Recovered participants had two consecutive negative NP/OP PCR tests, healthcare professional clearance, or symptom resolution. V trimming: 3 bases; J trimming: 4 bases; junction bases outside the gene matches: 1. The CDR3 covers 16 residues. Per germline, CDR1 MRHNA and CDR2 SNTAGT. This specimen belongs to a study of blood T cell repertoires in COVID-19. Study summary: Specimens from acute and convalescent COVID-19 originated in the United States, Italy and Spain.

Per the original methods: The authors estimated nucleated cell counts from reference gene primer amplification. The method was immunoSEQ multiplex PCR; TCRdb's version includes in-frame clones alone and lacks a portion of them. For V, J and clone size, that table is used; D and trimming come from the DNA. The sample carries 150,000 or so clones, approximately 80% recorded once. The chain combines TRBV6-4 with TRBJ2-3; 16 bases line up with TRBD2. The TCR sequence derives from a man aged 45-65 years who had recovered from COVID-19. The material sequenced was PBMCs or T cells enriched from blood (not recorded which). The CDR3 protein is CASSEGTSGGADTQYF. The CDR3 DNA follows: TGTGCCAGCAGTGAGGGGACTAGCGGGGGGGCAGATACGCAGTATTTT.